These 32 T cell receptor beta chains were all obtained from the same sample, sequenced in a study of cytomegalovirus exposure and HLA in healthy donors. PCR primers comprised 60 Vbeta and 13 Jbeta primers. Using immunoSEQ multiplex PCR, the repertoire was profiled, and TCRdb retains in-frame clones only, with some absent. The sample shows around 100,000 clones, about 75% of them seen only once. The sample consisted of PBMCs. The receptors shown here come from a woman under 30 in good health and CMV-seropositive.

This sequence joins TRBV27 and TRBJ2-5; D possibly corresponds to TRBD2 (5 bases). V was shortened by 4 bases and J by 4 bases, with 19 bases between the two germline ends. Germline assignment: CDR1 MNHEY and CDR2 SMNVEV (reference sequence). The CDR3 covers 16 residues. DNA of the CDR3: TGTGCCAGCAGTTATACTAGAGCCCTAACTCTAGAGACCCAGTACTTC. It specifies CASSYTRALTLETQYF.

This clone was observed many times. The chain carries TRBV4-2 and TRBJ1-2; 10 positions agree with TRBD1. The CDR3 is 14 residues long. Looked up from germline, CDR1 is LGHNA and CDR2 is YNFKEQ. V was clipped by 1 base and J by 8 bases; unmatched bases: 4. The CDR3 DNA follows: TGTGCCAGCAGCCAAGGGGACAGGGGCTGGGGCTACACCTTC. Its translation: CASSQGDRGWGYTF.

V and J are TRBV7-9 and TRBJ1-5; TRBD1 is a possible D gene (6 bases). V lost 1 base to trimming and J lost 7 bases, with 17 bases between them. Germline CDR1 reads SEHNR; CDR2 reads FQNEAQ (reference sequence). This CDR3 is 16 amino acids long. The CDR3 reads CASSLGGGGAVQPQHF. The CDR3 nucleotides are TGTGCCAGCAGCTTAGGCGGCGGGGGCGCGGTCCAGCCCCAGCATTTT.

The chain combines TRBV28 with TRBJ1-1, with a weak D call TRBD1 (5 bases). V lost 4 bases to trimming and J lost 5 bases, with 8 bases between them. CDR1 is MDHEN and CDR2 is SYDVKM in the germline V gene. CDR3 length: 12 residues. For the CDR3, the DNA is TGTGCCAGCAGTTCGGCAGGGACTGAAGCTTTCTTT. Translating it yields CASSSAGTEAFF.

The chain recombines TRBV27 with TRBJ2-7; a weak D match, TRBD2 (6 bases). Trimming took 5 bases from V and 0 from J, leaving 8 bases between them. Germline values: CDR1 MNHEY, CDR2 SMNVEV (reference sequence). The CDR3 is 13 amino acids. This CDR3 reads CASSRSGSYEQYF. As DNA, the CDR3 is TGTGCCAGCAGTCGTAGCGGCTCCTACGAGCAGTACTTC.

The chain links TRBV30 to TRBJ2-7; TRBD2 matches 7 bases. Trimming removed 2 bases from V and 2 bases from J; junction bases left unmatched: 15. The germline gives CDR1 GTSNPN, CDR2 SVGIG (reference sequence). The CDR3 runs 17 residues. CDR3 nucleotides: TGTGCCTGGAGTCCACCGCCCCGACTAGCAGTTACCTACGAGCAGTACTTC. This codes for CAWSPPPRLAVTYEQYF.

The chain carries TRBV4-3 and TRBJ1-1; 8 nucleotides line up with TRBD1. Per germline, CDR1 LGHNA and CDR2 YSLEER. The CDR3 length is 17 residues. The V segment lost 0 bases and the J segment 2 bases; nucleotides outside the gene matches: 8. This CDR3 is CASSQDSGGLVNTEAFF. The CDR3 DNA reads as TGCGCCAGCAGCCAAGATTCAGGGGGCCTGGTAAACACTGAAGCTTTCTTT.

The chain carries TRBV6-5 and TRBJ1-1; TRBD1 is a possible D gene (5 bases). The CDR3 has 14 amino acids. Trimming removed 0 bases at V and 9 bases at J, with 14 bases between. CDR1 and CDR2 from the germline V gene are MNHEY and SVGAGI. The CDR3 sequence: CASSYSGRGGKAFF. CDR3 nucleotide sequence: TGTGCCAGCAGTTACTCGGGAAGGGGCGGGAAAGCTTTCTTT.

The rearrangement links TRBV30 to TRBJ2-2; D may be TRBD2 (5 bases). Trimming took off 2 bases at V and 4 bases at J, with 14 bases between the two ends. The germline CDR1 and CDR2 sequences are GTSNPN and SVGIG (reference sequence). The CDR3 loop spans 15 amino acids. The CDR3 sequence: CAWSTAEEVTGELFF. The CDR3 bases are TGTGCCTGGAGTACCGCCGAGGAGGTCACCGGGGAGCTGTTTTTT.

V and J are TRBV28 and TRBJ2-2; 10 bases align to TRBD2. J lost 0 bases, V lost 6 bases, and 1 base had no gene match. This CDR3 comprises 15 residues. Germline V gene lookup returns CDR1 MDHEN and CDR2 SYDVKM. In DNA form, the CDR3 reads TGTGCCAGCAGCACTAGCGGGGCGAACACCGGGGAGCTGTTTTTT. It yields the protein CASSTSGANTGELFF. Variable domain in full (rest from reference TRBV28 and TRBJ2-2): DVKVTQSSRYLVKRTGEKVFLECVQDMDHENMFWYRQDPGLGLRLIYFSYDVKMKEKGDIPEGYSVSREKKERFSLILESASTNQTSMYLCASSTSGANTGELFFGEGSRLTVL.

This chain joins TRBV2 and TRBJ2-3; D is unresolved. Deletions cut 5 bases from V and 6 bases from J, with 12 bases between. The germline CDR1 and CDR2 sequences are SNHLY and FYNNEI. The CDR3 length is 13 residues. In DNA, the CDR3 is TGTGCCAGCAGTATACTTTCATCCGATACGCAGTATTTT. This gives the protein CASSILSSDTQYF.

The chain combines TRBV7-3 with TRBJ2-1; 7 bases align to TRBD2. V was pared by 0 bases and J by 5 bases, with 4 bases of the junction left unmatched. The germline CDR1 and CDR2 sequences are SGHTA and FQGTGA. The CDR3 is 15 amino acids. The chain's CDR3 is CASSLTGLADNEQFF. The DNA for the CDR3 is TGTGCCAGCAGCTTAACAGGCCTAGCGGACAATGAGCAGTTCTTC.

Only one count was recorded for this clone. The CDR3 coding sequence is TGCGCCAGCAGCGGACACAACACAGATACGCAGTATTTT. This codes for CASSGHNTDTQYF. This chain connects TRBV5-1 to TRBJ2-3; weak D call: TRBD1 (5 bases). Germline loops: CDR1 SGHRS, CDR2 YFSETQ. There are 13 residues in the CDR3. V was cut by 4 bases and J by 2 bases, with 8 bases left in between.

J is TRBJ2-5 and V is TRBV4-1; D uncertain. Trimming removed 5 bases from V and 4 bases from J, with 5 bases in between. CDR1 and CDR2 from the germline V gene are MGHRA and YSYEKL. The CDR3 sequence is 11 residues long. The DNA for the CDR3 is TGCGCCAGCAGCATTCGAGAGACCCAGTACTTC. Its protein is CASSIRETQYF.

Turning to this clone: Within the sample, other DNA sequences also encode this same CDR3. This chain uses TRBV4-1 with TRBJ2-7; weak D call: TRBD2 (7 bases). CDR1 MGHRA and CDR2 YSYEKL come from the germline V gene. Trimming stripped 0 bases from V and 9 bases from J, with 18 bases between. The CDR3 is 15 amino acids. The CDR3 reads CASSQETGGERWQYF. CDR3 DNA sequence: TGCGCCAGCAGCCAAGAGACGGGGGGCGAACGATGGCAGTACTTC.

The V and J genes are TRBV5-1 and TRBJ1-6; D remains unclear. CDR3 length: 14 amino acids. Trimming cost V 0 bases and J 8 bases, with 9 bases left between them. Germline V CDR1 and CDR2: SGHRS, YFSETQ. The CDR3 DNA sequence: TGCGCCAGCAGCTTGGATACAGTGTATTCACCCCTCCACTTT. Translating gives CASSLDTVYSPLHF.

The chain couples TRBV7-2 to TRBJ1-1, with 11 bases identical to TRBD1. This CDR3 is built from 17 residues. Germline trimming cut 4 bases from V and 4 bases from J; bases unmatched to any gene: 11. The germline gives CDR1 SGHTA, CDR2 FQGNSA. The CDR3 spells CASSSISGQGARTEAFF. The CDR3 DNA reads as TGTGCCAGCAGCTCCATTTCAGGACAGGGGGCGCGCACTGAAGCTTTCTTT.

The gene calls are TRBV30 and TRBJ2-3, with a tentative D call TRBD2 (6 bases). The CDR3 runs to 14 residues. Per germline, CDR1 GTSNPN and CDR2 SVGIG (reference sequence). The V end lost 2 bases, the J end lost 2 bases, and 11 bases lay between the germline ends. This CDR3 reads CAWSRGLATDTQYF. The DNA of the CDR3 is TGTGCCTGGAGTCGGGGACTGGCCACAGATACGCAGTATTTT. Full variable domain (missing parts from reference TRBV30 and TRBJ2-3): SQTIHQWPATLVQPVGSPLSLECTVEGTSNPNLYWYRQAAGRGLQLLFYSVGIGQISSEVPQNLSASRPQDRQFILSSKKLLLSDSGFYLCAWSRGLATDTQYFGPGTRLTVL.

This chain links TRBV7-3 with TRBJ2-5; 7 nucleotides match TRBD2. This CDR3 has 13 residues. The germline V gene encodes CDR1 SGHTA and CDR2 FQGTGA. J gave up 9 bases and V 5 bases, and 9 bases lay outside the gene matches. CDR3 nucleotides: TGTGCCAGCAGCGAGGGACTAAGGAGGGCCCAGTACTTC. Residues: CASSEGLRRAQYF.

The gene calls are TRBV28 and TRBJ2-5; D is perhaps TRBD2 (6 bases). The CDR3 length is 13 residues. V gave up 11 bases and J gave up 5 bases, with 18 bases separating them. Per the germline V gene, CDR1 is MDHEN and CDR2 is SYDVKM. CDR3 amino acids: CASRDQMPETQYF. The CDR3 region has the DNA TGTGCCTCGCGGGACCAAATGCCGGAGACCCAGTACTTC.

The chain couples TRBV7-2 to TRBJ1-5; tentatively, D is TRBD1 (5 bases). This CDR3 has 17 amino acids. The V end was cut by 1 base, the J end by 1 base, with 14 bases between. CDR1 is SGHTA, CDR2 FQGNSA, per germline. In nucleotides, the CDR3 is TGTGCCAGCAGCTTAGTCGGGGGAGGGACGAGCAATCAGCCCCAGCATTTT. Protein: CASSLVGGGTSNQPQHF.

The chain couples TRBV18 to TRBJ2-5; 9 bases are shared with TRBD2. The better agreement between TRBJ2-7 and the DNA end casts doubt on the J call. Germline CDR1 reads KGHSH; CDR2 reads LQKENI. The CDR3 length is 18 residues. The CDR3 DNA is TGTGCCAGCTCACCACGTCCTACTAGCGGGCTAAGCTCCTACGAGCAGTACTTC. Translation gives CASSPRPTSGLSSYEQYF.

The chain has TRBV27 and TRBJ2-7, with TRBD1 matching over 8 bases. This CDR3 spans 15 amino acids. J lost 4 bases, V lost 0 bases, and 5 bases had no gene match. Germline V CDR1 and CDR2: MNHEY, SMNVEV (reference sequence). CDR3 nucleotide sequence: TGTGCCAGCAGTTTATCGCCGGACAGGGCTTACGAGCAGTACTTC. Protein product: CASSLSPDRAYEQYF.

Here the CDR3 reads CASSSLGAGASTDTQYF. The CDR3 DNA is TGTGCCAGCAGCTCCCTGGGAGCGGGGGCTAGCACAGATACGCAGTATTTT. This rearrangement joins TRBV7-2 to TRBJ2-3; 8 nucleotides line up with TRBD2. The CDR3 has 17 residues. The ends lost 4 bases at V and 0 bases at J; junction bases unmatched: 9. Germline V gives CDR1 SGHTA, CDR2 FQGNSA.

This clone occurred a few times. J is TRBJ1-4 and V is TRBV7-2; perhaps TRBD1 as D (6 bases). Between the trimmed V and J ends, which lost 10 bases and 3 bases, there was a span of 18 bases. The CDR3 has 15 amino acids. Germline lookup yields CDR1 SGHTA and CDR2 FQGNSA. This chain's CDR3 is CATSKRGGANEKLFF. In nucleotides, the CDR3 is TGTGCCACCTCGAAGCGTGGGGGCGCTAATGAAAAACTGTTTTTT.

In DNA, the CDR3 is TGCGCCAGCAGCTTGGCTACAGAGCACTATGGCTACACCTTC. Encoded protein: CASSLATEHYGYTF. The rearrangement links TRBV5-1 to TRBJ1-2; D unresolved. The CDR3 covers 14 residues. Per germline, CDR1 SGHRS and CDR2 YFSETQ. Trimming left V 0 bases short and J 3 bases short, with 9 bases between.

The gene calls are TRBV19 and TRBJ1-3; TRBD1 matches at 7 bases. Germline CDR1 reads LNHDA; CDR2 reads SQIVND (reference sequence). There are 16 residues in the CDR3. The ends lost 6 bases at V and 0 bases at J; junction bases unmatched: 8. The CDR3 spells CASRATRDSSGNTIYF. CDR3 in DNA: TGTGCCAGTAGGGCAACGCGGGACAGCTCTGGAAACACCATATATTTT. The full variable domain, with the rest looked up from reference TRBV19 and TRBJ1-3, is DGGITQSPKYLFRKEGQNVTLSCEQNLNHDAMYWYRQDPGQGLRLIYYSQIVNDFQKGDIAEGYSVSREKKESFPLTVTSAQKNPTAFYLCASRATRDSSGNTIYFGEGSWLTVV.

This sequence joins TRBV29-1 and TRBJ2-3; 11 bases agree with TRBD2. Germline V gives CDR1 SQVTM, CDR2 ANQGSEA. V shed 5 bases, J shed 7 bases, and the junction held 11 bases outside the gene matches. The CDR3 loop spans 15 amino acids. The CDR3: CSVPVAGGDVYTQYF. CDR3 DNA: TGCAGCGTTCCGGTAGCGGGAGGGGACGTATATACGCAGTATTTT.

The CDR3 spells CASSYLAGPYEQYF. CDR3 coding DNA: TGTGCCAGCAGTTACCTAGCGGGACCGTACGAGCAGTACTTC. This chain links TRBV6-5 with TRBJ2-7, with 9 bases lining up with TRBD2. The length of the CDR3 is 14 residues. Germline V gene data show CDR1 as MNHEY and CDR2 as SVGAGI. With 2 bases clipped from V and 4 bases from J, the junction kept 3 bases outside the gene matches.

The V gene is TRBV6-5, the J gene TRBJ1-2, with 7 bases matching TRBD1. This CDR3 is 14 amino acids long. Germline V gene sequence: CDR1 MNHEY, CDR2 SVGAGI. Trimming cost V 5 bases and J 0 bases; bases outside gene matches: 3. The CDR3 nucleotides are TGTGCCAGCAGTGACAGGGTGGCTAACTATGGCTACACCTTC. Translating it yields CASSDRVANYGYTF.

The chain uses TRBV4-1 and TRBJ2-5, with TRBD2 matching over 8 bases. V lost 1 base to trimming and J lost 4 bases; unmatched junction nucleotides: 2. This CDR3 is built from 14 residues. CDR1 is MGHRA, CDR2 YSYEKL, per germline. The CDR3 loop reads CASSQVAGLETQYF. DNA for the CDR3: TGCGCCAGCAGCCAAGTAGCGGGGCTAGAGACCCAGTACTTC.

Here the CDR3 reads CASSSTSGRTYEQYF. DNA of the CDR3: TGTGCCAGCAGTTCAACTAGCGGGAGGACCTACGAGCAGTACTTC. The V and J genes are TRBV7-9 and TRBJ2-7; 12 positions match TRBD2. Germline CDR1 SEHNR, CDR2 FQNEAQ (reference sequence). J lost 2 bases, V lost 6 bases, and 5 bases had no gene match. CDR3 length: 15 residues.